There are a few counts of the clone carrying this TCR beta chain. This entry comes from a study of blood T cell repertoires in COVID-19. Sequenced by immunoSEQ multiplex PCR; TCRdb stores in-frame clones only, minus some. This sample has approximately 40,000 clones; approximately 85% occur once, and the top ten carry roughly an eighth. Sequencing was done on a sample of peripheral blood. This receptor was taken from a human donor in a cohort sampled during active COVID-19.

CDR3 protein: CASSVRTGLGNEQFF. The CDR3 DNA reads TGCGCCAGCAGTGTCAGGACAGGGCTTGGCAATGAGCAGTTCTTC. The chain recombines TRBV10-1 with TRBJ2-1, with 8 nucleotides matching TRBD1. V shed 4 bases, J shed 6 bases, and the junction held 8 bases outside the gene matches. The germline V gene encodes CDR1 WNHNN and CDR2 SYGVQD (reference sequence). The CDR3 contains 15 residues.